These 11 T cell receptor beta chains came from one sample sequenced in a study of cytomegalovirus exposure and HLA in healthy donors (dated by TCRdb to about 2017). Preparation of the library involved the immunoSEQ multiplex PCR assay. Drawn from immuneACCESS, this table holds only the in-frame rearrangements with V and J called that TCRdb kept. Clones are partly lost; checked studies trace under half to an unresolved V gene and leave the rest unexplained. In all, the sample holds tens of thousands of clones, and 85% to 95% of those were seen once. 0.55% to 0.75% of the sample goes to the ten largest clones. The sample taken for sequencing was PBMCs. The source is a woman aged 18 to 35 in good health and CMV-seronegative.

As DNA, the CDR3 is TGCGCCAGCAGCTCTAGCGGGGCGAACACCGGGGAGCTGTTTTTT. As protein: CASSSSGANTGELFF. The rearrangement uses TRBV5-1 and TRBJ2-2, with TRBD2 matching over 9 bases. V trimming: 3 bases; J trimming: 0 bases; junction bases outside the gene matches: 0. The CDR3 length is 15 residues. Per germline, CDR1 SGHRS and CDR2 YFSETQ.

The rearrangement joins TRBV6-6 to TRBJ1-5, with 8 bases that match TRBD1. After removal of 6 bases from V and 8 bases from J, the junction contained 3 bases not matched to a gene. Germline V lookup: CDR1 MNHNY, CDR2 SVGAGI (reference sequence). CDR3 length: 12 amino acids. CDR3 residues: CASSRGREPQHF. The CDR3, as DNA: TGTGCCAGCAGCAGGGGGCGAGAGCCCCAGCATTTT.

This chain links TRBV2 with TRBJ1-2; D gene unclear. Trimming removed 7 bases at V and 4 bases at J, with 13 bases between. The CDR3 has 13 amino acids. CDR1 and CDR2 (germline): SNHLY, FYNNEI. CDR3 coding DNA: TGTGCCAGCACGGGTGTTGCCACCTATGGCTACACCTTC. Amino acid sequence: CASTGVATYGYTF.

The rearrangement joins TRBV6-5 to TRBJ1-2; no definite D call. Per the germline V gene, CDR1 is MNHEY and CDR2 is SVGAGI. With 0 bases removed from V and 4 bases from J, the gap between germline ends came to 15 bases. CDR3 size: 16 residues. DNA of the CDR3: TGTGCCAGCAGTTACTCCGGGTCTCCCGGGAGCTATGGCTACACCTTC. Its protein product is CASSYSGSPGSYGYTF.

The chain has TRBV5-1 and TRBJ2-1, with 8 bases aligning to TRBD2. This CDR3 spans 16 amino acids. In germline, CDR1 is SGHRS, CDR2 YFSETQ. The V segment lost 0 bases and the J segment 7 bases; nucleotides outside the gene matches: 9. CDR3 amino acids: CASSLAPGGAPNEQFF. In DNA form, the CDR3 reads TGCGCCAGCAGCTTGGCCCCGGGGGGGGCCCCGAATGAGCAGTTCTTC.

This chain links TRBV9 with TRBJ2-5; 12 nucleotides agree with TRBD2. The CDR3 runs 17 residues. The germline V gene encodes CDR1 SGDLS and CDR2 YYNGEE. V shed 4 bases and J 2 bases; nucleotides not matched to a gene: 9. Written as DNA, the CDR3 is TGTGCCAGCAGCACAAAGCGACTAGCGGGGGATCAAGAGACCCAGTACTTC. Protein sequence: CASSTKRLAGDQETQYF.

The genes are TRBV28 and TRBJ1-1, with TRBD1 identical over 7 bases. Germline trimming cut 6 bases from V and 0 bases from J; bases unmatched to any gene: 4. The CDR3 totals 14 residues. From germline, CDR1 is MDHEN and CDR2 SYDVKM. CDR3 coding DNA: TGTGCCAGCAGCCTCAGGGGGTTGAACACTGAAGCTTTCTTT. Translation: CASSLRGLNTEAFF.

This clone was seen only once. This rearrangement joins TRBV10-1 to TRBJ2-1; TRBD2 matches at 8 bases. In germline, CDR1 is WNHNN, CDR2 SYGVQD (reference sequence). V dropped 3 bases and J dropped 4; count of bases not matched to a gene: 5. The CDR3 totals 15 residues. CDR3 coding DNA: TGCGCCAGCAGTGAAGCCACTAGCGGTTACAATGAGCAGTTCTTC. Translated: CASSEATSGYNEQFF.

This chain uses TRBV10-1 with TRBJ2-5; perhaps TRBD1 as D (5 bases). Trimming took 4 bases from V and 0 from J, leaving 12 bases between them. The CDR3 covers 15 residues. Per the germline V gene, CDR1 is WNHNN and CDR2 is SYGVQD (reference sequence). Here the CDR3 DNA reads TGCGCCAGCAGTGCAGATCAGGGCGACCAAGAGACCCAGTACTTC. It codes for CASSADQGDQETQYF.

This clone was counted only a few times. This chain joins TRBV18 and TRBJ1-1; D gene ambiguous. V dropped 6 bases and J dropped 0 bases, with 11 bases sitting between them. Germline V lookup: CDR1 KGHSH, CDR2 LQKENI. This CDR3 region has 14 residues. The CDR3 DNA follows: TGTGCCAGCTCGGAGGGATCCGTGAACACTGAAGCTTTCTTT. The encoded protein is CASSEGSVNTEAFF. Full variable domain (rest looked up from reference TRBV18 and TRBJ1-1): NAGVMQNPRHLVRRRGQEARLRCSPMKGHSHVYWYRQLPEEGLKFMVYLQKENIIDESGMPKERFSAEFPKEGPSILRIQQVVRGDSAAYFCASSEGSVNTEAFFGQGTRLTVV.

The chain links TRBV7-9 to TRBJ1-6; the D is unclear. V was clipped by 9 bases and J by 10 bases, with 10 bases between them. This CDR3 spans 11 amino acids. The germline V gene encodes CDR1 SEHNR and CDR2 FQNEAQ (reference sequence). The CDR3 loop reads CASKGASPLHF. In nucleotides, the CDR3 is TGTGCCAGTAAAGGAGCCTCACCCCTCCACTTT.